This T cell receptor beta chain comes out of a study of shared clonotypes between healthy human individuals. This clone occurred once. No antigen is known for it. Sequencing used immunoSEQ multiplex PCR; TCRdb keeps in-frame clones, though not all of them. The sample gives more than 2 million clones, approximately 96% of which show up once; over 0.1% is in the top ten. General observations from the study: For sorted subsets, rarefaction showed incomplete sequencing despite large depth. As a rule, naive subsets had a larger estimated richness than memory subsets.

The CDR3 runs 17 residues. Germline assignment: CDR1 SGHRS and CDR2 YFSETQ. Trimming took 4 bases from V and 0 from J; bases not matched to a gene: 7. Sequenced material: naive CD4+ T cells sorted from blood. Sample subset: CD45RA+ positively selected. The sequence was obtained from a young man in good health. The rearrangement links TRBV5-1 to TRBJ1-4; 9 nucleotides align to TRBD1. The CDR3 sequence: CASSPGTGIATNEKLFF. The CDR3 DNA reads as TGCGCCAGCAGCCCGGGGACAGGGATTGCAACTAATGAAAAACTGTTTTTT. The full variable domain, its missing parts supplied by reference TRBV5-1 and TRBJ1-4, is KAGVTQTPRYLIKTRGQQVTLSCSPISGHRSVSWYQQTPGQGLQFLFEYFSETQRNKGNFPGRFSGRQFSNSRSEMNVSTLELGDSALYLCASSPGTGIATNEKLFFGSGTQLSVL.